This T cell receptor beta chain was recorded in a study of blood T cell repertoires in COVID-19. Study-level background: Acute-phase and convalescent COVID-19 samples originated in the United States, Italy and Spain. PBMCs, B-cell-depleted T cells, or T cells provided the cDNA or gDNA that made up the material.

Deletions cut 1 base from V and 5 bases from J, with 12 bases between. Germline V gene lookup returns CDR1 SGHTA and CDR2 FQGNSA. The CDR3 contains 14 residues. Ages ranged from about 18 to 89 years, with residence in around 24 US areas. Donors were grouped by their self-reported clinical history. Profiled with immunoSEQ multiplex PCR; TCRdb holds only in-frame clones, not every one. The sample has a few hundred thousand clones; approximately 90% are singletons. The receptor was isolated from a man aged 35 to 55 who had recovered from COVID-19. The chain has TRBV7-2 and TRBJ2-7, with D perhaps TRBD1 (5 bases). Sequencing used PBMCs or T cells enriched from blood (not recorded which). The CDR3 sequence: CASSLVAGLDEQYF. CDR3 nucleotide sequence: TGTGCCAGCAGCTTAGTTGCAGGGCTCGACGAGCAGTACTTC.